These T cell receptor beta chains were read from a single sample in a study of blood T cells in healthy people across ages. TCRdb reanalysed the 5' RACE reads using MiXCR and keeps one entry per CDR3 protein. Of some 550,000 distinct CDR3 sequences detected, less than 60% appear once; the ten largest clones hold 20% to 25%. The sequenced sample was blood. All receptors come from an older man in good health. Each CDR3 is given with its conserved first and last residue.

v_call: TRBV5-1; j_call: TRBJ2-7; cdr3_aa: CASSLQGIPYEQYF
v_call: TRBV7-8; j_call: TRBJ2-1; cdr3_aa: CASSLDPSLEQFF
v_call: TRBV5-1; j_call: TRBJ2-1; cdr3_aa: CASSLEGWNNEQFF
v_call: TRBV11-2; j_call: TRBJ2-1; cdr3_aa: CASSRRVGGQREVVQFF
v_call: TRBV29-1; j_call: TRBJ2-1; cdr3_aa: CSARSGSTDNEQFF
v_call: TRBV20-1; j_call: TRBJ2-3; cdr3_aa: CSARSGGLTDTQYF
v_call: TRBV6-6; j_call: TRBJ1-2; cdr3_aa: CASGPGRGRGYTF
v_call: TRBV9; j_call: TRBJ2-1; cdr3_aa: CASSVAGGTNNNEQFF
v_call: TRBV3-1; j_call: TRBJ2-5; cdr3_aa: CASSLIQGGQETQYF
v_call: TRBV9; j_call: TRBJ2-3; cdr3_aa: CASSVDGVGDTQYF
v_call: TRBV2; j_call: TRBJ1-2; cdr3_aa: CASSAQPNYGYTF
v_call: TRBV7-2; j_call: TRBJ1-6; cdr3_aa: CASSLYVGPNSPLHF
v_call: TRBV5-1; j_call: TRBJ1-1; cdr3_aa: CASSFGTANTEAFF
v_call: TRBV14; j_call: TRBJ2-3; cdr3_aa: CASSQSLENTDTQYF
v_call: TRBV29-1; j_call: TRBJ1-1; cdr3_aa: CSVVRGPDGTEAFF
v_call: TRBV12-3/TRBV12-4; j_call: TRBJ2-3; cdr3_aa: CASSPTSGKGPYTDTQYF
v_call: TRBV20-1; j_call: TRBJ1-2; cdr3_aa: CSARVGPAAVANYGYTF
v_call: TRBV9; j_call: TRBJ1-1; cdr3_aa: CASSPQIQPNTEAFF
v_call: TRBV3-1; j_call: TRBJ2-1; cdr3_aa: CASGQDPLFRGEQFF
v_call: TRBV4-1; j_call: TRBJ2-5; cdr3_aa: CASSRSPTGRQETQYF
v_call: TRBV6-5; j_call: TRBJ1-2; cdr3_aa: CASSCSDGNYGYTF
v_call: TRBV6-6; j_call: TRBJ1-5; cdr3_aa: CASSFPGQPQHF
v_call: TRBV7-2; j_call: TRBJ2-2; cdr3_aa: CASSLASARKGHTGELFF
v_call: TRBV3-1; j_call: TRBJ2-3; cdr3_aa: CASSPKGYTDTQYF
v_call: TRBV6-6; j_call: TRBJ1-5; cdr3_aa: CASSHGRENQPQHF
v_call: TRBV5-1; j_call: TRBJ1-3; cdr3_aa: CASSKDAGDTIYF
v_call: TRBV16; j_call: TRBJ2-7; cdr3_aa: CASSHPGLAGSSYEQYF
v_call: TRBV5-1; j_call: TRBJ2-3; cdr3_aa: CASSLGGTGSTDTQYF
v_call: TRBV6-5; j_call: TRBJ1-5; cdr3_aa: CASSRTGISNQPQHF
v_call: TRBV5-1; j_call: TRBJ1-4; cdr3_aa: CASSLDRGFNEKLFF
v_call: TRBV25-1; j_call: TRBJ2-3; cdr3_aa: CASASGRGLTDTQYF
v_call: TRBV12-3/TRBV12-4; j_call: TRBJ2-1; cdr3_aa: CASSLLGLTYNGQFF
v_call: TRBV19; j_call: TRBJ2-1; cdr3_aa: CASSSQSGQIYNEQFF
v_call: TRBV6-5; j_call: TRBJ2-1; cdr3_aa: CASSYSGALGDIGEQFF
v_call: TRBV20-1; j_call: TRBJ2-1; cdr3_aa: CSARTDLSYNEQFF
v_call: TRBV11-2; j_call: TRBJ2-5; cdr3_aa: CASSRSGTSGLGEQYF
v_call: TRBV7-2; j_call: TRBJ2-1; cdr3_aa: CASSLGTENEQFF
v_call: TRBV29-1; j_call: TRBJ2-3; cdr3_aa: CSVRDIGTAVNTQYF
v_call: TRBV30; j_call: TRBJ1-1; cdr3_aa: CAWSVAVNTEAFF
v_call: TRBV9; j_call: TRBJ1-4; cdr3_aa: CASSAWDRETNEKLFF
v_call: TRBV29-1; j_call: TRBJ2-7; cdr3_aa: CSVSGGLSYEQYF
v_call: TRBV20-1; j_call: TRBJ1-4; cdr3_aa: CSVPLKVTNEKLFF
v_call: TRBV7-2; j_call: TRBJ2-1; cdr3_aa: CASSLGTSGRLGNEQFF
v_call: TRBV21-1; j_call: TRBJ1-5; cdr3_aa: CASSVRGARSNQPQHF
v_call: TRBV27; j_call: TRBJ1-2; cdr3_aa: CASSTRPGQGSGYTF